A single sample gave rise to the 29 T cell receptor beta chains below, sequenced in a study of blood T cell repertoires in COVID-19. The repertoire was sequenced with immunoSEQ multiplex PCR; TCRdb's copy has only in-frame clones and lacks some. The sample lists a few hundred thousand clones, about 91% occurring once. The sequenced sample was PBMCs or T cells enriched from blood (not recorded which). The receptors were gathered from a woman in her thirties or forties with acute COVID-19.

The J gene is TRBJ2-3, the V gene TRBV10-3; D perhaps matches TRBD2 (6 bases). CDR3 length: 13 residues. Trimming cost V 9 bases and J 4 bases, with 14 bases left between them. The germline V gene has CDR1 ENHRY and CDR2 SYGVKD. CDR3 coding DNA: TGTGCCATTTCCCCAGGAGGGCCAGATACGCAGTATTTT. This codes for CAISPGGPDTQYF.

The chain links TRBV27 to TRBJ2-7; 8 bases line up with TRBD2. CDR1 MNHEY and CDR2 SMNVEV come from the germline V gene (reference sequence). The CDR3 is 17 amino acids. With V trimmed by 2 bases and J by 6 bases, 15 bases remained unmatched. CDR3 nucleotides: TGTGCCAGCAGTTTAGACCATCCGGGACTAGGAGGGCGCGAGCAGTACTTC. Encoded protein: CASSLDHPGLGGREQYF.

This sequence joins TRBV3-1 (or the pseudogene TRBV3-2) and TRBJ2-2, with D hard to call. Trimming shortened V by 6 bases and J by 8 bases, and 7 bases separated the two germline ends. This CDR3 contains 11 residues. In germline, CDR1 is LGHDT, CDR2 YNNKEL (reference sequence). The CDR3 DNA sequence: TGTGCCAGCAGGCGTACTGGGGAGCTGTTTTTT. As protein: CASRRTGELFF.

V is TRBV6-5 and J is TRBJ1-5; D not certain. V lost 6 bases and J 4 bases, leaving 7 bases between the germline ends. Germline CDR1 is MNHEY and CDR2 is SVGAGI. The CDR3 runs 12 residues. CDR3 residues: CASSLGNQPQHF. For the CDR3, the DNA is TGTGCCAGCAGCCTCGGGAATCAGCCCCAGCATTTT.

The chain combines TRBV14 with TRBJ2-2; D not certain. The germline V gene encodes CDR1 SGHDN and CDR2 FVKESK. V lost 4 bases, J lost 1 base, and 4 bases lay in between. CDR3 length equals 13 residues. The CDR3 reads CASSPWNTGELFF. CDR3 coding DNA: TGTGCCAGCAGCCCTTGGAACACCGGGGAGCTGTTTTTT.

V usage is TRBV14 and J usage is TRBJ1-4, with D possibly being TRBD1 (6 bases). The ends were cut back, 6 bases at V and 8 bases at J, with 19 bases in the middle. CDR1 is SGHDN and CDR2 is FVKESK in the germline V gene. CDR3 length: 15 amino acids. The CDR3 here is CASSPTGGQLEKLFF. The CDR3 region has the DNA TGTGCCAGCAGTCCTACGGGGGGCCAATTAGAAAAACTGTTTTTT.

This sequence joins TRBV19 and TRBJ2-7; 7 bases map to TRBD1. Per germline, CDR1 LNHDA and CDR2 SQIVND (reference sequence). This CDR3 comprises 15 residues. The J segment lost 0 bases and the V segment lost 3 bases, leaving 5 bases of the junction unmatched. The CDR3 is CASSIPGQSSYEQYF. CDR3 nucleotides: TGTGCCAGTAGTATCCCGGGACAGTCCTCCTACGAGCAGTACTTC.

The chain links TRBV27 to TRBJ2-3, with D perhaps matching TRBD2 (5 bases). Between the trimmed V and J ends, which lost 5 bases and 4 bases, there was a span of 7 bases. Germline-derived CDR1 and CDR2 are MNHEY and SMNVEV (reference sequence). The CDR3 is 12 residues long. CDR3 in DNA: TGTGCCAGCAGTCGGGGAGCAGATACGCAGTATTTT. Its translation is CASSRGADTQYF.

The rearrangement joins TRBV7-2 to TRBJ1-4; D might be TRBD1 (5 bases). The V gene's germline CDR1 is SGHTA and CDR2 FQGNSA. The CDR3 is made up of 13 amino acids. Trimming cost V 3 bases and J 10 bases, with 12 bases left between them. CDR3 nucleotides: TGTGCCAGCAGCTTGCCGGGACTTGGAAAACTGTTTTTT. It specifies CASSLPGLGKLFF.

V usage is TRBV7-8 and J usage is TRBJ2-7, with D possibly being TRBD2 (5 bases). The germline gives CDR1 SGHVS, CDR2 FQNEAQ. The CDR3 is made up of 17 amino acids. With 0 bases removed from V and 3 bases from J, the gap between germline ends came to 18 bases. Here the CDR3 DNA reads TGTGCCAGCAGCTTAGCCCAGCGGCCCCTACCTCTCTACGAGCAGTACTTC. Translated, it gives CASSLAQRPLPLYEQYF.

The chain couples TRBV5-5 to TRBJ1-2; 7 bases agree with TRBD1. CDR1 and CDR2 (germline): SGHKS, YYEKEE (reference sequence). After removal of 0 bases from V and 9 bases from J, the junction contained 5 bases not matched to a gene. The CDR3 sequence is 13 residues long. The CDR3 spells CASSLGGGSSYTF. The CDR3 DNA follows: TGTGCCAGCAGCTTGGGAGGGGGCTCCAGCTACACCTTC.

CDR3 amino acids: CASSPVRGPITDEQFF. The CDR3 region has the DNA TGTGCCAGCAGCCCGGTAAGGGGGCCCATTACAGATGAGCAGTTCTTC. The chain joins TRBV7-3 to TRBJ2-1, with 7 bases matching TRBD1. Germline trimming cut 5 bases from V and 8 bases from J; bases unmatched to any gene: 15. The CDR3 runs to 16 residues. Per the germline V gene, CDR1 is SGHTA and CDR2 is FQGTGA.

V is TRBV6-5 and J is TRBJ2-5; 8 nucleotides align to TRBD1. There are 12 residues in the CDR3. Trimming took 4 bases from V and 5 from J; bases not matched to a gene: 0. Germline CDR1 and CDR2: MNHEY and SVGAGI. CDR3 nucleotide sequence: TGTGCCAGCAGTTGGGACAGGGAGACCCAGTACTTC. Its protein is CASSWDRETQYF.

The chain employs TRBV29-1 and TRBJ2-4; 9 bases are shared with TRBD1. This CDR3 is 17 amino acids long. Unmatched junction bases numbered 13, after V lost 4 bases and J lost 3 bases. Germline-derived CDR1 and CDR2 are SQVTM and ANQGSEA. CDR3 sequence (DNA): TGCAGCGTTGCCCAGGGACAGGGACCGTTAGGCAAAAACATTCAGTACTTC. Protein sequence: CSVAQGQGPLGKNIQYF.

The J gene is TRBJ1-2, the V gene TRBV30, with TRBD1 matching over 7 bases. In germline, CDR1 is GTSNPN, CDR2 SVGIG (reference sequence). The CDR3 has 14 residues. V lost 0 bases and J lost 4; bases outside the gene matches: 5. The CDR3 protein is CAWSVAAGGYGYTF. CDR3 DNA sequence: TGTGCCTGGAGTGTAGCAGCAGGGGGCTATGGCTACACCTTC.

This chain connects TRBV5-1 to TRBJ1-6, with 8 bases identical to TRBD1. V gave up 2 bases and J gave up 10 bases; unmatched junction bases: 5. This CDR3 has 14 residues. The germline V gene has CDR1 SGHRS and CDR2 YFSETQ. In nucleotides, the CDR3 is TGCGCCAGCAGCTTTGGACAGGGAAACTCACCCCTCCACTTT. Protein: CASSFGQGNSPLHF.

The rearrangement joins TRBV28 to TRBJ1-6; the match to TRBD1 covers 9 bases. This CDR3 is 17 amino acids long. V lost 5 bases to trimming and J lost 10 bases; unmatched junction nucleotides: 15. The germline V gene encodes CDR1 MDHEN and CDR2 SYDVKM. The CDR3 region is CASSELRQGEGGSPLHF. CDR3 bases: TGTGCCAGCAGTGAATTGCGACAGGGGGAGGGAGGATCACCCCTCCACTTT.

This sequence joins TRBV6-5 and TRBJ1-6; 8 nucleotides line up with TRBD1. Germline-derived CDR1 and CDR2 are MNHEY and SVGAGI. The V and J ends lost 4 bases and 7 bases, in that order; junction bases with no gene match: 6. The CDR3 length is 15 residues. The CDR3 DNA reads as TGTGCCAGCAGTTTACAAGACAGGGGCAATTCACCCCTCCACTTT. Protein sequence: CASSLQDRGNSPLHF.

V is TRBV28 and J is TRBJ2-7; 8 nucleotides match TRBD2. V trimming: 6 bases; J trimming: 0 bases; junction bases outside the gene matches: 4. Germline lookup yields CDR1 MDHEN and CDR2 SYDVKM. There are 14 residues in the CDR3. Written as DNA, the CDR3 is TGTGCCAGCAGCAGGACTAGCTTCTCCTACGAGCAGTACTTC. It yields the protein CASSRTSFSYEQYF.

This rearrangement joins TRBV7-2 to TRBJ2-3; TRBD1 might be the D (5 bases). This CDR3 spans 15 amino acids. The V end was cut by 6 bases, the J end by 1 base, with 14 bases between. Germline CDR1 SGHTA, CDR2 FQGNSA. The CDR3 DNA is TGTGCCAGCAGGGGTTCGAAACAGGGCACAGATACGCAGTATTTT. Its protein product is CASRGSKQGTDTQYF.

The V gene is TRBV27, the J gene TRBJ2-3; 9 bases match TRBD2. The junction had 9 bases not matched to a gene; V was cut back by 1 base and J by 1 base. The CDR3 runs 18 residues. Per the germline V gene, CDR1 is MNHEY and CDR2 is SMNVEV (reference sequence). The CDR3 loop is CASSLYPGSGGRTDTQYF. The CDR3 nucleotides are TGTGCCAGCAGTTTATACCCCGGTAGCGGGGGACGCACAGATACGCAGTATTTT.

The sample holds one count of this clone. The chain has TRBV7-2 and TRBJ1-1; 7 bases line up with TRBD1. This CDR3 is built from 14 residues. V lost 1 base to trimming and J lost 4 bases; unmatched junction nucleotides: 3. Per the germline V gene, CDR1 is SGHTA and CDR2 is FQGNSA. The CDR3 protein is CASSLGYRGTEAFF. DNA for the CDR3: TGTGCCAGCAGCTTAGGCTACAGGGGCACTGAAGCTTTCTTT.

This chain connects TRBV5-8 to TRBJ2-3; 9 bases map to TRBD2. Germline V gene data show CDR1 as SGHTS and CDR2 as YDEGEE. CDR3 length: 18 residues. Germline trimming cut 0 bases from V and 1 base from J; bases unmatched to any gene: 9. CDR3 bases: TGTGCCAGCAGCTTGGTTTTGATGTTAGCGGGAGGCACAGATACGCAGTATTTT. This sequence encodes CASSLVLMLAGGTDTQYF.

The chain combines TRBV5-4 with TRBJ1-1; D gene ambiguous. Germline values: CDR1 SGHNT, CDR2 YYREEE (reference sequence). Trimming took off 0 bases at V and 0 bases at J, with 9 bases between the two ends. The CDR3 totals 15 residues. The CDR3 sequence is CASSLAWSMNTEAFF. In DNA form, the CDR3 reads TGTGCCAGCAGCTTGGCTTGGAGTATGAACACTGAAGCTTTCTTT.

This clone occurred once. The junction shows a germline mismatch at one end, possibly a read error. The chain links TRBV7-7 to TRBJ2-1, with D perhaps matching TRBD1 (6 bases). The germline gives CDR1 SSHAT, CDR2 FNYEAQ (reference sequence). This CDR3 region has 15 residues. The CDR3 loop reads CASSLALGQHNEQFF. The CDR3 DNA follows: TGTGCTAGCAGCTTAGCATTAGGACAGCACAATGAGCAGTTCTTC.

This clone has more than one count but fewer than ten. The rearrangement links TRBV12-2 to TRBJ1-1; no check of the table's D call, TRBD1, against the DNA was made. TRBV12-2 is recorded as a pseudogene. CDR3 length: 12 residues. CDR3 DNA sequence: TGTGCAAGTCGCTTTGGGGGCTGTGAAGCTTTCTTT. Translating it yields CASRFGGCEAFF.

The CDR3 region is CASSVGPGQNTEAFF. For the CDR3, the DNA is TGTGCCAGCAGCGTAGGGCCAGGCCAGAACACTGAAGCTTTCTTT. The V call is TRBV9, the J call TRBJ1-1; D is undetermined. CDR1 is SGDLS, CDR2 YYNGEE, per germline. The CDR3 spans 15 residues. Between the trimmed V and J ends, which lost 0 bases and 1 base, there was a span of 10 bases.

V gene TRBV30 combines with J gene TRBJ1-4; the D is unclear. The ends were cut back, 0 bases at V and 6 bases at J, with 8 bases in the middle. Germline CDR1 is GTSNPN and CDR2 is SVGIG (reference sequence). The CDR3 contains 13 residues. This CDR3 reads CAWSVSRYEKLFF. The DNA of the CDR3 is TGTGCCTGGAGTGTATCCAGGTATGAAAAACTGTTTTTT.

The chain links TRBV27 to TRBJ1-6, with D possibly being TRBD1 (6 bases). Germline V gene lookup returns CDR1 MNHEY and CDR2 SMNVEV (reference sequence). Between the trimmed V and J ends, which lost 6 bases and 9 bases, there was a span of 18 bases. This CDR3 has 15 amino acids. The CDR3 region is CASRHRQGTGSPLHF. The CDR3 nucleotides read TGTGCCAGCAGACACCGGCAGGGGACGGGTTCACCCCTCCACTTT.